Listed here is a single T cell receptor (beta chain). Its antigen specificity is not known. No much larger clone exists at a distance of one base, and base qualities are not known. The time point label, as the study defines it: about 28 days (+/-7) after the second vaccine dose. AZD1222 recipients with second doses at about 4 weeks or about 12 weeks were pooled, because spike-specific TCR depth and breadth did not differ between schedules. The vaccinee samples were drawn from two UK trials, COV001 and COV002, one of which was a single-blind randomized controlled phase 2/3 trial testing AZD1222 (ChAdOx1 nCoV-19) in healthy adults. For TCRbeta chain sequencing, PBMC samples were collected from trial participants at day 0 and at day 28 after the second dose. Measured from the cysteine to the phenylalanine, the CDR3 is 15 residues long. The DNA shown is the 45-base CDR3, in frame from base 1. Based on the germline V gene, the CDR1 and CDR2 sequences are SQVTM and ANQGSEA. The trim is 6 bases for V and 3 bases for J, with a gap of 17 bases between the germline ends.

The CDR3 regions of human TCRbeta chains were analyzed by immunosequencing. Turning to the authors' computational methods: Repertoire TCRs were checked for matches against a reference library of SARS-CoV-2-specific TCRs that had been generated using the MIRA antigen-specificity platform. Breadth was defined as the fraction of unique TCRs that were SARS-CoV-2-associated. Depth was defined as the fraction of total T cells that were SARS-CoV-2-associated. Using the MIRA data, every spike-specific TCR was mapped to the spike region that the TCR reacted to and assigned to either a CD4 or a CD8 class. Log10-transformed breadth and depth values were compared by one-way ANOVA with Sidak's multiple comparisons tests. In TCRdb, the immuneACCESS table is reduced to in-frame sequences with V and J assigned. These tables do not hold every clone; where another copy was compared, an unresolved V gene accounts for under half, and the others remain unexplained. D and trimming come from the DNA, and the V and J calls and clone size come from that table. Recorded for this sample are 85,000 to 120,000 clones; about 90% of them occurred a single time. 7.5% to 9% of the sample is held by the ten biggest clonotypes.

The data were obtained in a study of T cell responses to AZD1222 COVID-19 vaccine (dated by TCRdb to about 2021). As for the study more broadly: A total of 233 trial participants underwent TCR sequencing, of whom 200 to 220 received two doses of AZD1222 and about 25 received two doses of the MenACWY control vaccine. Trial participants were enrolled by age into subgroups of 18-55, 56-69 and 70-plus years, and around 150, 28 and 57 TCR-sequenced participants, respectively, were included in these subgroups.

Points the paper makes about the study in general: Reportedly, close to half of the unique spike-specific TCRs recognized epitopes lying outside the regions that are mutated in the B.1.351 and B.1.1.7 variants. After two AZD1222 doses, spike-specific TCR breadth and depth were significantly higher than at day 0 and than in MenACWY recipients. The 56-69-year group was small, and its depth increase did not reach significance, likely because of low power. Vaccine-associated CD4 TCRs spanned the whole spike protein, with dominant responses in regions 160-218 and 743-854. Most participants were white British and females outnumbered males, and the authors suggested that clonal diversity may have been underestimated. Conclusions about previously exposed vaccinees were limited because only a handful of AZD1222 recipients were SARS-CoV-2 seropositive at baseline. Because no day 14 peak-response samples were available, the repertoires could be characterized only after the peak T cell response.

The sample in question was peripheral blood, obtained 28 days after the second AZD1222 dose. The source of this sequence is an adult who received the AZD1222 COVID-19 vaccine. The V and J segments used are TRBV29-1 and TRBJ2-2; possibly the D gene is TRBD1, per 5 matching bases. The DNA reads as follows: TGCAGCGTAGGTGGGGCTTCGGCTCACACCGGGGAGCTGTTTTTT. Translated, it gives CSVGGASAHTGELFF.